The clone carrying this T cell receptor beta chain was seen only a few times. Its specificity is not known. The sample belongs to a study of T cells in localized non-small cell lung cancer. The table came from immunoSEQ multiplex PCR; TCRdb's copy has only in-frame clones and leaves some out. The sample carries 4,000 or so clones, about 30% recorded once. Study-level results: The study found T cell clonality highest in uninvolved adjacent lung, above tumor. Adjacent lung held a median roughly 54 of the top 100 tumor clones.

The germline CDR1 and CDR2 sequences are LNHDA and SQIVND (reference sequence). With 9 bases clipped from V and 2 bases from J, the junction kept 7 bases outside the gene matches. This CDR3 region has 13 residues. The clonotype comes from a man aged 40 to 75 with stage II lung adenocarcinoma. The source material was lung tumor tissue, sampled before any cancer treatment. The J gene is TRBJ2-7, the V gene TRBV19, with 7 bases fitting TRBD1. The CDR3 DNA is TGTGCCAGCCGCGAGGACAGGACCTACGAGCAGTACTTC. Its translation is CASREDRTYEQYF.